Listed below are T cell receptor beta chains from one sample, sequenced in a study of immune cell composition in non-small cell lung cancer. TCRdb's table, derived via immunoSEQ multiplex PCR, lists solely in-frame clones and lacks some. The sample consists of thousands of clones, just under 75% of them appearing once. Input material: non-adjacent lung tissue. Receptor source: a human donor with non-small cell lung cancer. Each CDR3 is given with its conserved first and last residue.

CASSSSRWQGGYGYTF | TRBJ1-2 | TRBV28 | 16
CASNKQGPTEAFF | TRBJ1-1 | TRBV6-5 | 13
CASSQDKQGSGNTIYF | TRBJ1-3 | TRBV4-2 | 16
CASSLGGTGSTEAFF | TRBJ1-1 | TRBV5-1 | 15
CASSSGLETQYF | TRBJ2-5 | TRBV19 | 12
CASRSLGANTEAFF | TRBJ1-1 | TRBV5-6 | 14
CASRPDTRGYTF | TRBJ1-2 | TRBV5-1 | 12
CASSLGLAEQETQYF | TRBJ2-5 | TRBV7-3 | 15
CASSPGLAGWGQETQYF | TRBJ2-5 | TRBV11-3 | 17
CASRQGARGTGELFF | TRBJ2-2 | TRBV10-2 | 15
CASTPDGRRGEQYF | TRBJ2-7 | TRBV28 | 14
CASSTPRGNQPQHF | TRBJ1-5 | TRBV6-5 | 14
CSVEGTDRYTF | TRBJ1-2 | TRBV29-1 | 11
CASSYSRDRVHEQYF | TRBJ2-7 | TRBV6-5 | 15
CASSPRQGWSYEQYF | TRBJ2-7 | TRBV6-4 | 15
CASSVVAGPNTGELFF | TRBJ2-2 | TRBV9 | 16
CASSLTRDRASYEQYF | TRBJ2-7 | TRBV7-9 | 16
CASSGSSYEQYF | TRBJ2-7 | TRBV5-1 | 12
CASTRTNPETQYF | TRBJ2-5 | TRBV7-9 | 13
CASTQGAGSVNYGYTF | TRBJ1-2 | TRBV28 | 16
CASSPGLAGLETQYF | TRBJ2-5 | TRBV5-4 | 15
CASSPSQSSYEQYF | TRBJ2-7 | TRBV7-2 | 14
CASSTVGRGDTQYF | TRBJ2-3 | TRBV28 | 14
CASRGTGQRVYEQYF | TRBJ2-7 | TRBV27 | 15
CASRNLEGALYGYTF | TRBJ1-2 | TRBV27 | 15
CATSPRGNYNEQFF | TRBJ2-1 | TRBV15 | 14
CATGGNTIYF | TRBJ1-3 | TRBV10-2 | 10
CASSYRQGGGEQYF | TRBJ2-7 | TRBV5-1 | 14
CSARGLDEQYF | TRBJ2-7 | TRBV20-1 | 11
CASSPGTGGQPQHF | TRBJ1-5 | TRBV7-2 | 14
CATSEGVAPGAFF | TRBJ1-1 | TRBV15 | 13
CASSHSGSTDTQYF | TRBJ2-3 | TRBV11-3 | 14
CASSLAQGSDGYTF | TRBJ1-2 | TRBV5-4 | 14
CASSLGSDRDHGYTF | TRBJ1-2 | TRBV7-2 | 15
CASSFGAADEQFF | TRBJ2-1 | TRBV28 | 13
CAISGQRNTGELFF | TRBJ2-2 | TRBV10-3 | 14
CASSVQGRGTEAFF | TRBJ1-1 | TRBV19 | 14
CASSSNPTGGDSYNEQFF | TRBJ2-1 | TRBV5-5 | 18
CASSLGQQQETQYF | TRBJ2-5 | TRBV5-1 | 14
CASSPGQRNQPQHF | TRBJ1-5 | TRBV9 | 14
CASSPRGPDTQYF | TRBJ2-3 | TRBV7-9 | 13
CASSPRLVGFTGELFF | TRBJ2-2 | TRBV4-1 | 16